This T cell receptor beta chain emerged from a study of T cells in Graves' hyperthyroidism and ophthalmopathy. Turning to the study itself: Peripheral blood draws took place at initial diagnosis, ahead of any treatment.

The CDR3 regions of TCR beta were amplified from RNA transcripts. The HTBI primer set drove a first-round RT-PCR of the TCR CDR3. TCRdb analysed the multiplex PCR reads with MiXCR anew, one entry per CDR3 protein. The repertoire holds fewer than 500,000 distinct CDR3 sequences, with 13% as singletons. The sample holds a few counts of this clonotype. What it binds is unknown. V shed 3 bases and J 1 base; nucleotides not matched to a gene: 5. Germline loops: CDR1 KGHSH, CDR2 LQKENI. The CDR3 runs 15 residues. General study points: Blood samples included most of the expanded thyroid clonotypes exceeding 0.001.

The J gene is TRBJ2-7, the V gene TRBV18; 8 positions match TRBD2. The sample consisted of blood. This receptor was obtained from a man aged 30-40 years with Graves' hyperthyroidism that later progressed to Graves' ophthalmopathy. The CDR3 loop reads CASSPGGDPSYEQYF. The CDR3 bases are TGTGCCAGCTCACCCGGGGGGGATCCATCCTACGAGCAGTACTTC.